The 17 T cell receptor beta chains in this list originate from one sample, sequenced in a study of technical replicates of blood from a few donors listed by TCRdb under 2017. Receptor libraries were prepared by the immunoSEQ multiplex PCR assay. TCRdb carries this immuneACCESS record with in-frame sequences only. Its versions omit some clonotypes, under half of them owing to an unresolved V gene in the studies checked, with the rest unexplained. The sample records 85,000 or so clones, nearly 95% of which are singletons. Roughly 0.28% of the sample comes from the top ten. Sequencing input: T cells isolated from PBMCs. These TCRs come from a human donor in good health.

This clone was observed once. CDR3 bases: TGTGCCAGCAACCGTGGGGCGCAAGGAAACACCATATATTTT. This sequence encodes CASNRGAQGNTIYF. The V call is TRBV28, the J call TRBJ1-3; a possible D gene is TRBD1 (5 bases). Germline V lookup: CDR1 MDHEN, CDR2 SYDVKM. The length of the CDR3 is 14 residues. Trimming took off 7 bases at V and 4 bases at J, with 14 bases between the two ends.

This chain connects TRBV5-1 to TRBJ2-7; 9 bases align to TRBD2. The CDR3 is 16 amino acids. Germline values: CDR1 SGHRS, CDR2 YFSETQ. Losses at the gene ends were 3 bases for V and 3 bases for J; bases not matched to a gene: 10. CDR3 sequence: CASSYHLAGQSYEQYF. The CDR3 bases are TGCGCCAGCAGCTACCACCTAGCGGGACAGAGCTACGAGCAGTACTTC.

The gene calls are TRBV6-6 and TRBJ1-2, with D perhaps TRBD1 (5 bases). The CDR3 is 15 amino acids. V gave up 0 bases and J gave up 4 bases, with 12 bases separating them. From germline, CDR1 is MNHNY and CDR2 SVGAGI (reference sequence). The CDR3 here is CASSYSTENVYGYTF. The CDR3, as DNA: TGTGCCAGCAGTTACTCGACAGAGAATGTCTATGGCTACACCTTC.

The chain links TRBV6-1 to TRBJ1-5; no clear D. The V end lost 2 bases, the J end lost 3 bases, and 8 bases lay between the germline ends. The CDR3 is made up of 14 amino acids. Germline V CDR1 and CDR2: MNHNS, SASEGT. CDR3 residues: CASSEINPNQPQHF. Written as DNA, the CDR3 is TGTGCCAGCAGTGAAATTAATCCCAATCAGCCCCAGCATTTT.

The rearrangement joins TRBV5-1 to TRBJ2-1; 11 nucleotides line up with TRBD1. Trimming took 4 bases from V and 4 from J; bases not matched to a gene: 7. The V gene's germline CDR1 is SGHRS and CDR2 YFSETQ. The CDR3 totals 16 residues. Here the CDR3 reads CASSGGQGARYNEQFF. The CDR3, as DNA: TGCGCCAGCAGCGGAGGACAGGGGGCGAGGTACAATGAGCAGTTCTTC.

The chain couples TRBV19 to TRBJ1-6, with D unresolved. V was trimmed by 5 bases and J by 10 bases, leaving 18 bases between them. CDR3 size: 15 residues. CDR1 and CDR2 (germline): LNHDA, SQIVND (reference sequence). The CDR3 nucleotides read TGTGCCAGTAGTCCCTTCGAGGAAAGTGACTCACCCCTCCACTTT. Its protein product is CASSPFEESDSPLHF.

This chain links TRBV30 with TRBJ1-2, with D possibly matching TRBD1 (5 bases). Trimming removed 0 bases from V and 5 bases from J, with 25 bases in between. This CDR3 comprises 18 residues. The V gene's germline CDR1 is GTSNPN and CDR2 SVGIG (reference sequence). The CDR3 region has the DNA TGTGCCTGGAGTGTTAAGGGAGCGGGGGACGAAAATGGGTATGGCTACACCTTC. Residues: CAWSVKGAGDENGYGYTF.

The CDR3 is CASSFQGYEQYF. Written as DNA, the CDR3 is TGCGCCAGCAGCTTTCAGGGCTACGAGCAGTACTTC. The chain is built from TRBV5-1 and TRBJ2-7; maybe TRBD1 (5 bases). This CDR3 contains 12 residues. The germline gives CDR1 SGHRS, CDR2 YFSETQ. V lost 2 bases to trimming and J lost 3 bases, with 6 bases between them. The full variable domain, rest sourced from reference TRBV5-1 and TRBJ2-7, is KAGVTQTPRYLIKTRGQQVTLSCSPISGHRSVSWYQQTPGQGLQFLFEYFSETQRNKGNFPGRFSGRQFSNSRSEMNVSTLELGDSALYLCASSFQGYEQYFGPGTRLTVT.

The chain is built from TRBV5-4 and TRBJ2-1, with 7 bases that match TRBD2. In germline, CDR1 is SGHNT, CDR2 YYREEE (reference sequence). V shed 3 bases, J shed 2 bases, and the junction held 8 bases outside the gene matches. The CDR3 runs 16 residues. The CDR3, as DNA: TGTGCCAGCAGCTCTAGCGGAGGGCCCGCCTACAATGAGCAGTTCTTC. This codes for CASSSSGGPAYNEQFF.

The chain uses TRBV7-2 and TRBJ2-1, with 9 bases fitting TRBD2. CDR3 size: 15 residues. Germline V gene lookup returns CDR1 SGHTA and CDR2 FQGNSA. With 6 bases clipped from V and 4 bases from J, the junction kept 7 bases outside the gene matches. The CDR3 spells CASSRRGGEYNEQFF. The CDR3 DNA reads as TGTGCCAGCAGTCGGCGGGGGGGAGAATACAATGAGCAGTTCTTC.

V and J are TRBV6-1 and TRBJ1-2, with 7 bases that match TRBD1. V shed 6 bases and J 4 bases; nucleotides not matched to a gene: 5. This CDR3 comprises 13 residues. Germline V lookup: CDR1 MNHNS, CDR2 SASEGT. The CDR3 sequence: CASRGTESYGYTF. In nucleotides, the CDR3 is TGTGCCAGCAGAGGGACAGAGTCCTATGGCTACACCTTC.

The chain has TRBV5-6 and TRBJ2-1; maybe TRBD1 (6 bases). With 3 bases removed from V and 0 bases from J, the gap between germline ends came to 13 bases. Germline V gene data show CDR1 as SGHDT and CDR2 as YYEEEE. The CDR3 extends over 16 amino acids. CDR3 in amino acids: CASSSAGTLSYNEQFF. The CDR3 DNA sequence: TGTGCCAGCAGCTCAGCCGGGACACTCTCCTACAATGAGCAGTTCTTC.

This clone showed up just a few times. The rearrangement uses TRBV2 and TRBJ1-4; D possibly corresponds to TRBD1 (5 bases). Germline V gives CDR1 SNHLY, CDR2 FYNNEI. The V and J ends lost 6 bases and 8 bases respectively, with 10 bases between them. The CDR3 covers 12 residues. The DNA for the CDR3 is TGTGCCAGCAGACCTCAGGGAGAAAAACTGTTTTTT. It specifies CASRPQGEKLFF. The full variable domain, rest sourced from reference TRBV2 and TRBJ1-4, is EPEVTQTPSHQVTQMGQEVILRCVPISNHLYFYWYRQILGQKVEFLVSFYNNEISEKSEIFDDQFSVERPDGSNFTLKIRSTKLEDSAMYFCASRPQGEKLFFGSGTQLSVL.

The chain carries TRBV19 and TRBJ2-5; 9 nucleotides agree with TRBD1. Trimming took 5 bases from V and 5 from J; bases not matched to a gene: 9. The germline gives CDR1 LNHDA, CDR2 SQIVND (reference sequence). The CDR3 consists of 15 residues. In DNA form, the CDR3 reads TGTGCCAGTAGTCCACGGGACAGGGCGGGCGAGACCCAGTACTTC. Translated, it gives CASSPRDRAGETQYF.

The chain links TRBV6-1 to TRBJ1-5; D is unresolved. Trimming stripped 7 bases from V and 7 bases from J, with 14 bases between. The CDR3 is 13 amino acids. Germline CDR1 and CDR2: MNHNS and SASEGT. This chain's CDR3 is CASTIGVEQPQHF. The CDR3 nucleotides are TGTGCCAGCACCATAGGAGTGGAACAGCCCCAGCATTTT.

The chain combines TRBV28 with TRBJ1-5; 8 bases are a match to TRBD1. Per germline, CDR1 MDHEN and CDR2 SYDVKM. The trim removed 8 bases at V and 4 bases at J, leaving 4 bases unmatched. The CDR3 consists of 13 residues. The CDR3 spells CASETGVNQPQHF. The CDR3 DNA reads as TGTGCCAGCGAGACAGGGGTGAATCAGCCCCAGCATTTT.

CDR3: CASGNDEQYF. In nucleotides, the CDR3 is TGTGCCAGCGGCAACGACGAGCAGTACTTC. The gene calls are TRBV25-1 and TRBJ2-7; no firm D call. From germline, CDR1 is MGHDK and CDR2 SYGVNS. The CDR3 is made up of 10 amino acids. Trimming removed 8 bases from V and 5 bases from J, with 7 bases in between.